The 8 T cell receptor beta chains given below trace back to one sample, sequenced in a study of CD4 T cells in relation to SARS-CoV-2 and coronaviruses. Unexposed donor CD4+ T cells date from about 2011-2018, before the COVID-19 pandemic. CD4+ T cells were isolated from the cells after nine to eleven days of culture. Their antigens are not known. Only in-frame clones appear in the TCRdb table, and some are missing; sequencing was by immunoSEQ multiplex PCR. The sample has under 20,000 clones; 60% to 80% are singletons. The sequencing input was CD4+ T cells from PBMCs, cultured in vitro. These receptors all stem from a human donor in good health.

V gene TRBV14 combines with J gene TRBJ2-6, with D possibly matching TRBD2 (5 bases). Germline values: CDR1 SGHDN, CDR2 FVKESK. The V and J ends lost 0 bases and 2 bases respectively, with 8 bases between them. The CDR3 is made up of 16 amino acids. CDR3 nucleotides: TGTGCCAGCAGCCAAGATCCCGGGGCTGGGGCCAACGTCCTGACTTTC. It encodes CASSQDPGAGANVLTF. Based on the CDR3 plus reference TRBV14 and TRBJ2-6, the full variable domain is EAGVTQFPSHSVIEKGQTVTLRCDPISGHDNLYWYRRVMGKEIKFLLHFVKESKQDESGMPNNRFLAERTGGTYSTLKVQPAELEDSGVYFCASSQDPGAGANVLTFGAGSRLTVL.

This clone was found once. The J gene is TRBJ2-3, the V gene TRBV5-1, with 12 bases lining up with TRBD2. The CDR3 totals 15 residues. With 2 bases clipped from V and 5 bases from J, the junction kept 3 bases outside the gene matches. The V gene's germline CDR1 is SGHRS and CDR2 YFSETQ. The DNA of the CDR3 is TGCGCCAGCAGCTTTTCACTAGCGGGAGGAGATACGCAGTATTTT. Its translation is CASSFSLAGGDTQYF.

This sequence joins TRBV6-1 and TRBJ2-1; D is unresolved. The CDR3 spans 13 residues. Germline CDR1 MNHNS, CDR2 SASEGT. V dropped 2 bases and J dropped 13 bases, with 15 bases sitting between them. CDR3 coding DNA: TGTGCCAGCAGTGAATTGGCCACTCGGAGCCAGTTCTTC. As protein: CASSELATRSQFF.

This chain joins TRBV24-1 and TRBJ2-6, with TRBD1 matching over 11 bases. After removal of 4 bases from V and 2 bases from J, the junction contained 6 bases not matched to a gene. The CDR3 runs to 18 residues. Germline lookup yields CDR1 KGHDR and CDR2 SFDVKD. CDR3 residues: CATSDDRTGGTGANVLTF. The CDR3 DNA follows: TGTGCCACCAGTGACGATCGGACAGGGGGCACTGGGGCCAACGTCCTGACTTTC.

This sequence joins TRBV5-6 and TRBJ1-1; D ambiguous. The CDR3 sequence is 15 residues long. CDR1 and CDR2 (germline): SGHDT, YYEEEE. Trimming took off 4 bases at V and 1 base at J, with 14 bases between the two ends. The CDR3 sequence: CASSAMTPPNTEAFF. In DNA form, the CDR3 reads TGTGCCAGCAGCGCAATGACACCGCCGAACACTGAAGCTTTCTTT.

This chain uses TRBV4-1 with TRBJ1-1, with unresolved D. CDR3 length: 15 residues. V lost 2 bases and J lost 0, with 10 bases in between. Germline V lookup: CDR1 MGHRA, CDR2 YSYEKL. CDR3 protein: CASSQLLQMNTEAFF. In nucleotides, the CDR3 is TGCGCCAGCAGCCAACTCTTACAGATGAACACTGAAGCTTTCTTT.

The DNA of the CDR3 is TGTGCCACCAGCAGAGAAGCTAAGGATGGCTACACCTTC. Protein sequence: CATSREAKDGYTF. This chain connects TRBV15 to TRBJ1-2, with D hard to call. The germline gives CDR1 LNHNV, CDR2 YYDKDF (reference sequence). The CDR3 is made up of 13 amino acids. V lost 0 bases and J lost 6, with 8 bases in between.

This clone came up a few times. The CDR3 DNA reads TGTGCCTGGAGTGGGGGGGAGGGCCGTTGGGAGACCCAGTACTTC. Translated, it gives CAWSGGEGRWETQYF. The chain employs TRBV30 and TRBJ2-5; 7 bases map to TRBD2. The CDR3 loop spans 15 amino acids. V dropped 1 base and J dropped 5; count of bases not matched to a gene: 10. CDR1 and CDR2 from the germline V gene are GTSNPN and SVGIG (reference sequence). Full variable domain (rest looked up from reference TRBV30 and TRBJ2-5): SQTIHQWPATLVQPVGSPLSLECTVEGTSNPNLYWYRQAAGRGLQLLFYSVGIGQISSEVPQNLSASRPQDRQFILSSKKLLLSDSGFYLCAWSGGEGRWETQYFGPGTRLLVL.